This T cell receptor beta chain was recorded in a study of shared clonotypes between healthy human individuals (TCRdb year 2020). Background on the whole study: A couple of women and a few men aged 18 to 49 years were included in the cohort. Each donor's leukapheresis produced roughly between roughly 0.85 and 10 billion PBMCs. Blood TCR repertoires of several healthy adults were deeply sequenced to estimate repertoire size and the extent of clonotype sharing between individuals. Libraries were prepared and TCR repertoires were sequenced by different laboratories using diverse techniques, in order to increase sequencing depth and limit assay-specific biases.

The CDR3 contains 17 residues, cysteine and phenylalanine counted. The read is trimmed to its CDR3 DNA, 51 bases read in frame from base 1. Relative to germline, V is 5 bases shorter and J is 5 bases shorter, with 22 bases between their ends. CDR1 and CDR2 are read off the germline V gene (reference sequence) as SEHNR and FQNEAQ. What the research found in general, with its limitations: Pairwise subsampling indicated that sequencing depth was expected to affect the degree of clonotype sharing among donors. Sampling was restricted to blood, and TCR repertoires in tissue are likely to differ from TCR repertoires in blood. The genetic and exposure-history diversity represented was limited by the small number of donors.

This clone occurred a few times. The target of this receptor is not known. No base quality information exists; no much larger clone differs at one position. TCR CDR3 regions were amplified from genomic DNA by multiplex PCR using the deep immunoSEQ assay. For each cell subset, the extracted genomic DNA was distributed evenly across all wells of several immunoSEQ 96-well plates, and each plate served as one replicate. Each replicate PCR for unsorted PBMC received roughly 0.3 ug genomic DNA, equal to 25,000 to 35,000 T cell genomes. Genomic DNA from unsorted PBMC was sequenced over ten immunoSEQ deep assay plates. The purified libraries were quantified using a Qubit 3.0 fluorometer, sized with a Bioanalyzer 2100, and then quantified again using the KAPA Library Quantification kit. Every immunoSEQ 96-well plate was sequenced on a separate single-read 150-cycle Illumina NextSeq 550 flow cell. Per the source publication's procedure: Because the immunoSEQ output held only junctional sequences and lacked quality scores, the filtering could not match the filtering applied to full-length reads. To assign V/J genes and CDR3, sequences were annotated against IMGT germline references using PyIR, a Python wrapper for IgBLAST v1.9. Reads were removed for weak V/J assignments (E-value above 1e-6), missing CDR3, stop codons, out-of-frame junctions, or ambiguous translated residues. V3J clonotypes were defined as sequences sharing the same inferred V gene, J gene, and CDR3 amino acid sequence. Percentage overlap between repertoires was computed as shared unique clonotypes divided by the size of the smaller repertoire. Richness of each repertoire was evaluated using RTK rarefaction, the Chao1 estimator, and Recon v2.1 estimates of unobserved clonotypes. Sourced from immuneACCESS, this table was stored by TCRdb with only in-frame sequences that have V and J called. A share of the clones is absent; for the studies checked, an unresolved V gene accounts for under half, and the remainder has no known explanation. V and J calls plus clone size are reproduced from that table; the DNA served to infer D and trimming. The sample profile shows about half a million clones; about 85% of them were found once. The ten largest clones take up 13% of the sample.

Healthy HIV-negative adults with no recently reported acute infections or vaccinations were included as donors. All donors were Caucasian adults living in Nashville, Tennessee, USA. For unsorted samples, tens of millions of PBMCs were counted, and genomic DNA was extracted using the QIAamp DNA Blood Mini kit. After blood collection by leukapheresis, PBMCs were isolated using Ficoll-Histopaque density gradient centrifugation and then cryopreserved in the vapor phase of liquid nitrogen. The sequence was collected from a woman in her thirties or forties in good health. Some clones in this sample may be carry-over from other donors' samples. The sequence joins TRBV7-9 to TRBJ1-5; possibly the D gene is TRBD1, per 5 matching bases. Sequenced input: PBMCs. The CDR3 protein is CASSLARGGTSDQPQHF. The nucleotides read TGTGCCAGCAGCCTGGCGCGGGGGGGGACTTCGGATCAGCCCCAGCATTTT.